The 6 T cell receptor beta chains below were found in one sample sequenced in a study of T cells in Graves' hyperthyroidism and ophthalmopathy. Regions amplified from RNA transcripts were the TCR beta CDR3 regions. RT-PCR in the first round (using the HTBI primer set) targeted the TCR CDR3. TCRdb itself ran the multiplex PCR reads through MiXCR, one entry per CDR3 protein. The table has around 560,000 distinct CDR3 sequences, over 15% seen once; the top ten hold more than 15%. The sequenced material came from blood. These receptors were taken from a woman younger than 30 with Graves' hyperthyroidism.

The chain couples TRBV15 to TRBJ1-2; no clear D gene. Looked up from germline, CDR1 is LNHNV and CDR2 is YYDKDF (reference sequence). V was trimmed by 6 bases and J by 8 bases, leaving 16 bases between them. There are 13 residues in the CDR3. The CDR3 DNA reads as TGTGCCACCAGTCGGACCCTCCGGACCGGCTACACCTTC. Its translation is CATSRTLRTGYTF.

This clonotype was recorded a few times. The chain has TRBV4-1 and TRBJ1-6; 9 bases map to TRBD1. Trimming removed 2 bases from V and 6 bases from J; junction bases left unmatched: 5. Germline assignment: CDR1 MGHRA and CDR2 YSYEKL. This CDR3 spans 16 amino acids. The CDR3 sequence is CASSQPRQGGNSPLHF. The CDR3 bases are TGCGCCAGCAGCCAACCCCGACAGGGGGGTAATTCACCCCTCCACTTT.

The sample holds many counts of this clonotype. The chain links TRBV30 to TRBJ1-1; D unclear. Germline V gene lookup returns CDR1 GTSNPN and CDR2 SVGIG (reference sequence). V lost 1 base and J lost 8, with 8 bases in between. CDR3 length: 11 residues. CDR3 region: CAWSGRAEAFF. The CDR3 bases are TGTGCCTGGAGTGGGCGAGCAGAAGCTTTCTTT.

The chain joins TRBV20-1 to TRBJ2-7; 10 bases map to TRBD2. CDR1 DFQATT and CDR2 SNEGSKA come from the germline V gene (reference sequence). After removal of 4 bases from V and 2 bases from J, the junction contained 14 bases not matched to a gene. There are 17 residues in the CDR3. The CDR3 protein is CSATWASGSGKPYEQYF. In DNA form, the CDR3 reads TGCAGTGCTACCTGGGCTAGCGGGAGCGGTAAGCCCTACGAGCAGTACTTC.

This clonotype came up many times. V and J are TRBV2 and TRBJ1-6; 7 bases align to TRBD1. The junction had 6 bases not matched to a gene; V was cut back by 3 bases and J by 10 bases. Per germline, CDR1 SNHLY and CDR2 FYNNEI. This CDR3 is 14 amino acids long. Here the CDR3 DNA reads TGTGCCAGCAGTGAGACAGGGTTTAGATCACCCCTCCACTTT. This gives the protein CASSETGFRSPLHF.

There are many counts of this clonotype. Written as DNA, the CDR3 is TGTGCCAGCATCAGAGGACACGGGAACACTGAAGCTTTCTTT. Protein: CASIRGHGNTEAFF. The chain has TRBV2 and TRBJ1-1, with D possibly being TRBD1 (5 bases). Trimming took 7 bases from V and 1 from J, leaving 13 bases between them. CDR1 and CDR2 from the germline V gene are SNHLY and FYNNEI. There are 14 residues in the CDR3.